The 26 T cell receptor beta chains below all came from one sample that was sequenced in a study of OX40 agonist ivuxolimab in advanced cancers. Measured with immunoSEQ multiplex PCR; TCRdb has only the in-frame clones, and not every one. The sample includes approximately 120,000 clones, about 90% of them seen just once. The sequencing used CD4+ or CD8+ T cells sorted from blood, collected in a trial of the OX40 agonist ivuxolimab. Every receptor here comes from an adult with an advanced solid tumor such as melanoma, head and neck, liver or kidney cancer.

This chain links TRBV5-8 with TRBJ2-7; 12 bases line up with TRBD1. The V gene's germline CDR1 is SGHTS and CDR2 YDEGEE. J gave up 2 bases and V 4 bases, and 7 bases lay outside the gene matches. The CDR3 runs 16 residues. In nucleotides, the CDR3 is TGTGCCAGCAGCACGACCGGGACAGGGGGCCCCTACGAGCAGTACTTC. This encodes CASSTTGTGGPYEQYF.

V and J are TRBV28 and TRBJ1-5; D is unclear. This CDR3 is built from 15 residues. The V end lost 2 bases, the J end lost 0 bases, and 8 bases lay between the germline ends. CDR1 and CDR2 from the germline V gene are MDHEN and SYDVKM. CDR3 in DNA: TGTGCCAGCAGTTTAGAGGGATATAGCAATCAGCCCCAGCATTTT. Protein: CASSLEGYSNQPQHF.

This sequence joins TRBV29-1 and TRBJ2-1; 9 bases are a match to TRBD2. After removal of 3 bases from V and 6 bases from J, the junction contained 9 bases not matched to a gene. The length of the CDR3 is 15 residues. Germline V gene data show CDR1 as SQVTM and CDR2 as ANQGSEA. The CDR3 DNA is TGCAGCGTTGACTATAGCGGGAGCCCGTCCAATGAGCAGTTCTTC. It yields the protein CSVDYSGSPSNEQFF.

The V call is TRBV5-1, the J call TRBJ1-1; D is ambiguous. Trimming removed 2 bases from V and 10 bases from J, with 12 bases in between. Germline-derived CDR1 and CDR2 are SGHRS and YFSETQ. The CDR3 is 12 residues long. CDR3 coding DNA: TGCGCCAGCAGCTTCGCGGGTCATGGAGCTTTCTTT. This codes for CASSFAGHGAFF.

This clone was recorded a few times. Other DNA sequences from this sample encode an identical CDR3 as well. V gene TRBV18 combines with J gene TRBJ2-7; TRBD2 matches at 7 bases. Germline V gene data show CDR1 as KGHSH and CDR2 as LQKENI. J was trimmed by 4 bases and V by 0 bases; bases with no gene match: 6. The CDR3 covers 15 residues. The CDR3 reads CASSPPAGAAYEQYF. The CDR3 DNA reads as TGTGCCAGCTCACCACCTGCGGGAGCGGCTTACGAGCAGTACTTC.

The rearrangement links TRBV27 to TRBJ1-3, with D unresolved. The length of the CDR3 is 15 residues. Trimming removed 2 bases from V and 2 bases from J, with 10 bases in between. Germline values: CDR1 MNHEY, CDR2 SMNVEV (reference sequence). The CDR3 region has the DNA TGTGCCAGCAGTTTACGCGGGAGTCCTGGAAACACCATATATTTT. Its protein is CASSLRGSPGNTIYF.

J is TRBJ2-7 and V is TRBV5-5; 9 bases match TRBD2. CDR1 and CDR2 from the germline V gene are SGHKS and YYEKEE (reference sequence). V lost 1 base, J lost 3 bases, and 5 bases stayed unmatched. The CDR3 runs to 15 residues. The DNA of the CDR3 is TGTGCCAGCAGCTTGAGTCAGCGGGAGGTCTACGAGCAGTACTTC. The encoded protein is CASSLSQREVYEQYF.

CDR3 bases: TGTGCCAGCAGCTTATACTGGGCGGGATCCTACGAGCAGTACTTC. Amino acids: CASSLYWAGSYEQYF. The chain uses TRBV11-2 and TRBJ2-7, with D possibly TRBD2 on 6 matching bases. The CDR3 has 15 amino acids. The germline V and J ends were trimmed by 2 bases and 1 base, with 12 bases remaining between them. Per germline, CDR1 SGHAT and CDR2 FQNNGV. The full variable domain, rest sourced from reference TRBV11-2 and TRBJ2-7, is EAGVAQSPRYKIIEKRQSVAFWCNPISGHATLYWYQQILGQGPKLLIQFQNNGVVDDSQLPKDRFSAERLKGVDSTLKIQPAKLEDSAVYLCASSLYWAGSYEQYFGPGTRLTVT.

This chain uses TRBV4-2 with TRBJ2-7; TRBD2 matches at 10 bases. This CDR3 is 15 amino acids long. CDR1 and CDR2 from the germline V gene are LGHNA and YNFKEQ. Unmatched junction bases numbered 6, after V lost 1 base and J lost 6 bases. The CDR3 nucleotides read TGTGCCAGCAGCCAAGCTTCACTAGCGGGAACCGAGCAGTACTTC. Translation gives CASSQASLAGTEQYF.

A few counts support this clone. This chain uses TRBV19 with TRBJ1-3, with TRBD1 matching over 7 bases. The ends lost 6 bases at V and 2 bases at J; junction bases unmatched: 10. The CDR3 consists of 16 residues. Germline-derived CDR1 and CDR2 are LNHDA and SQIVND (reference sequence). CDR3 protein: CASSSPPGQTGNTIYF. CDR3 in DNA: TGTGCCAGTAGCTCCCCGCCGGGACAGACTGGAAACACCATATATTTT. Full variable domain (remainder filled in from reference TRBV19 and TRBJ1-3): DGGITQSPKYLFRKEGQNVTLSCEQNLNHDAMYWYRQDPGQGLRLIYYSQIVNDFQKGDIAEGYSVSREKKESFPLTVTSAQKNPTAFYLCASSSPPGQTGNTIYFGEGSWLTVV.

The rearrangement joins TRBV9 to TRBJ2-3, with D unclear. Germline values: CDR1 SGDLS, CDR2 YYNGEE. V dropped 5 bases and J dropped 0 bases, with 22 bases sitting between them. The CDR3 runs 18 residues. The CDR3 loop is CASREGRPESPSTDTQYF. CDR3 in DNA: TGTGCCAGCAGAGAAGGGCGACCTGAATCCCCTAGCACAGATACGCAGTATTTT.

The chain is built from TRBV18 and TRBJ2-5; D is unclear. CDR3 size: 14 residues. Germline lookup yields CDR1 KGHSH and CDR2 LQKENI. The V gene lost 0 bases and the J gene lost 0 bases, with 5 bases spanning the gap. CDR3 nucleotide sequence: TGTGCCAGCTCACCACCGCCGTACCAAGAGACCCAGTACTTC. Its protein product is CASSPPPYQETQYF.

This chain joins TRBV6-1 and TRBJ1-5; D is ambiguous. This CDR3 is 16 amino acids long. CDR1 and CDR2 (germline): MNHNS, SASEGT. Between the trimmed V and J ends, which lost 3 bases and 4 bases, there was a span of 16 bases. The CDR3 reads CASSEKRQAINQPQHF. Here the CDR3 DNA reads TGTGCCAGCAGTGAGAAACGGCAGGCCATAAATCAGCCCCAGCATTTT.

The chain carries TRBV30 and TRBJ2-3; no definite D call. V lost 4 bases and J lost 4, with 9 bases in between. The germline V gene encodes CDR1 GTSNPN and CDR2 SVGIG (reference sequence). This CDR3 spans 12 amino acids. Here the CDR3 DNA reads TGTGCCTGGACGGTCTCGGCAGATACGCAGTATTTT. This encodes CAWTVSADTQYF. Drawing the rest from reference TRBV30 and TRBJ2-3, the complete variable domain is SQTIHQWPATLVQPVGSPLSLECTVEGTSNPNLYWYRQAAGRGLQLLFYSVGIGQISSEVPQNLSASRPQDRQFILSSKKLLLSDSGFYLCAWTVSADTQYFGPGTRLTVL.

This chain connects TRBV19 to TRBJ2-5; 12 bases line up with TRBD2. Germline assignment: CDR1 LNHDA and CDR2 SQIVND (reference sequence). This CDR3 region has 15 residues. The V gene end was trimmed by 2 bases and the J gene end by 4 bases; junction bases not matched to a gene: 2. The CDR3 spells CASSILAGGPETQYF. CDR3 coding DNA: TGTGCCAGTAGTATACTAGCGGGAGGGCCAGAGACCCAGTACTTC.

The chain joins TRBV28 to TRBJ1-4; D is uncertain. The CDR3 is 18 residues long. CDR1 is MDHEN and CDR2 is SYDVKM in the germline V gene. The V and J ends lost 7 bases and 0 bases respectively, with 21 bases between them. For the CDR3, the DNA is TGTGCCAGCACCACAAGGTCTCTCCTGGTTGCAACTAATGAAAAACTGTTTTTT. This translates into CASTTRSLLVATNEKLFF.

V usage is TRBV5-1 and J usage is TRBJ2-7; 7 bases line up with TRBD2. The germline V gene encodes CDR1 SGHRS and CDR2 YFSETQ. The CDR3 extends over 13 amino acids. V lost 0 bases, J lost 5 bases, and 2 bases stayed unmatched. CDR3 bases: TGCGCCAGCAGCTTGGAGCGGGATGACGAGCAGTACTTC. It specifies CASSLERDDEQYF.

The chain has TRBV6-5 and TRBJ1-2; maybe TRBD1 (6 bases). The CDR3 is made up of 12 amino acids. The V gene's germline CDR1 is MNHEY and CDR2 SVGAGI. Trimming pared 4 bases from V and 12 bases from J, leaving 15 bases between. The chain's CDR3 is CASSSRTDPDTF. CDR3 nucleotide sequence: TGTGCCAGCAGTTCACGGACAGATCCGGACACCTTC.

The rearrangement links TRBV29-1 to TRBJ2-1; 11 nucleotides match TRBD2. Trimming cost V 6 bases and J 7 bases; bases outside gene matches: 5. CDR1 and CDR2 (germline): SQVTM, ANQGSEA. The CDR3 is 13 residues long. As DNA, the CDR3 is TGCAGCGTGCATAGCGGGAGGGCAAATGAGCAGTTCTTC. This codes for CSVHSGRANEQFF.

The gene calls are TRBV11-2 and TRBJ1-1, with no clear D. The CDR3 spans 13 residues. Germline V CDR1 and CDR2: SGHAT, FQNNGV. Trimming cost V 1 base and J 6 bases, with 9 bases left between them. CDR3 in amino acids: CASSLAARSEAFF. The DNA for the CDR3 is TGTGCCAGCAGCTTAGCGGCGCGGTCTGAAGCTTTCTTT. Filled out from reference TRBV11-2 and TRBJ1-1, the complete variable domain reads EAGVAQSPRYKIIEKRQSVAFWCNPISGHATLYWYQQILGQGPKLLIQFQNNGVVDDSQLPKDRFSAERLKGVDSTLKIQPAKLEDSAVYLCASSLAARSEAFFGQGTRLTVV.

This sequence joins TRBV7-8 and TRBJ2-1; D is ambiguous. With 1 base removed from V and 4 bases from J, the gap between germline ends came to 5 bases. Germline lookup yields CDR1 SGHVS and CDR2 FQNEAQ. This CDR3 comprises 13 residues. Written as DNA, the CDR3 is TGTGCCAGCAGCTTAGGCCGATACAATGAGCAGTTCTTC. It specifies CASSLGRYNEQFF. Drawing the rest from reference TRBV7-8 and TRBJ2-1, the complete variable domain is GAGVSQSPRYKVAKRGQDVALRCDPISGHVSLFWYQQALGQGPEFLTYFQNEAQLDKSGLPSDRFFAERPEGSVSTLKIQRTQQEDSAVYLCASSLGRYNEQFFGPGTRLTVL.

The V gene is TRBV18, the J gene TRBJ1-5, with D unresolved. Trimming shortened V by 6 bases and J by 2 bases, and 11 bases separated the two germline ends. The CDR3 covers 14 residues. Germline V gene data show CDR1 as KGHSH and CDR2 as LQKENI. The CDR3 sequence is CASSPGRGNQPQHF. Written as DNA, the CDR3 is TGTGCCAGCTCTCCCGGGAGAGGCAATCAGCCCCAGCATTTT.

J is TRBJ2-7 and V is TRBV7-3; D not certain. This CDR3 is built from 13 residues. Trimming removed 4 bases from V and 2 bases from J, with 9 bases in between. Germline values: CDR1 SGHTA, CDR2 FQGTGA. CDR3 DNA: TGTGCCAGCAGCTCCACCTCGGCCTACGAGCAGTACTTC. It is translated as CASSSTSAYEQYF. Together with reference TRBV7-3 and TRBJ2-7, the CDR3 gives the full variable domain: GAGVSQTPSNKVTEKGKYVELRCDPISGHTALYWYRQSLGQGPEFLIYFQGTGAADDSGLPNDRFFAVRPEGSVSTLKIQRTERGDSAVYLCASSSTSAYEQYFGPGTRLTVT.

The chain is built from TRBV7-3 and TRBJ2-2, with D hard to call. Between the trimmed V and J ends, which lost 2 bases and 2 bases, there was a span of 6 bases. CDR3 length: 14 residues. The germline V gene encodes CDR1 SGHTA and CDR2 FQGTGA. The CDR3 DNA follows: TGTGCCAGCAGCTTACTCGTTAACACCGGGGAGCTGTTTTTT. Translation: CASSLLVNTGELFF.

The DNA for the CDR3 is TGTGCCAGTAGTATAGGAGGTAGACGGGCAGGGTTTAGCCCCTACGAGCAGTACTTC. Protein sequence: CASSIGGRRAGFSPYEQYF. This sequence joins TRBV19 and TRBJ2-7, with a possible D match to TRBD1 (5 bases). V dropped 1 base and J dropped 2 bases, with 24 bases sitting between them. The length of the CDR3 is 19 residues. The germline V gene has CDR1 LNHDA and CDR2 SQIVND (reference sequence).

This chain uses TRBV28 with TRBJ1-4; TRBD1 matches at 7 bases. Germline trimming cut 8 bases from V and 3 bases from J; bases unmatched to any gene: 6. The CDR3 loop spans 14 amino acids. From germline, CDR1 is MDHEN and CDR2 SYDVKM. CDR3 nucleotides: TGTGCCAGCGGCGATACAGGGGCTAATGAAAAACTGTTTTTT. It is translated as CASGDTGANEKLFF.